The next 9 T cell receptor beta chains were all read from a single sample in a study of blood T cell repertoires in COVID-19. The protocol was immunoSEQ multiplex PCR, while the TCRdb copy is restricted to in-frame clones and leaves out a portion. The sample shows some 490,000 clones, approximately 85% of them seen only once. What was sequenced was peripheral blood. Receptors were obtained from a human donor in a cohort sampled during active COVID-19.

The chain joins TRBV5-1 to TRBJ2-7; no clear D gene. Germline V CDR1 and CDR2: SGHRS, YFSETQ. Trimming removed 3 bases from V and 0 bases from J, with 10 bases in between. This CDR3 region has 14 residues. The CDR3 loop is CASSSTTSSYEQYF. DNA of the CDR3: TGCGCCAGCAGCTCTACTACGAGCTCCTACGAGCAGTACTTC.

The chain recombines TRBV3-1 (or the pseudogene TRBV3-2) with TRBJ2-1; tentatively, D is TRBD1 (6 bases). This CDR3 is 16 amino acids long. CDR1 is LGHDT and CDR2 is YNNKEL in the germline V gene (reference sequence). The germline V and J ends were trimmed by 4 bases and 3 bases, with 16 bases remaining between them. Here the CDR3 reads CASSLSRGFDYNEQFF. The CDR3 DNA follows: TGTGCCAGCAGCCTCTCGAGGGGGTTTGACTACAATGAGCAGTTCTTC.

The genes are TRBV30 and TRBJ1-6; D unresolved. The CDR3 is 13 amino acids. Per the germline V gene, CDR1 is GTSNPN and CDR2 is SVGIG (reference sequence). V dropped 5 bases and J dropped 0 bases, with 5 bases sitting between them. This CDR3 is CAWESSYNSPLHF. Written as DNA, the CDR3 is TGTGCCTGGGAGAGCTCCTATAATTCACCCCTCCACTTT.

The genes are TRBV2 and TRBJ2-1; 13 nucleotides align to TRBD2. Germline loops: CDR1 SNHLY, CDR2 FYNNEI. This CDR3 region has 14 residues. Losses at the gene ends were 6 bases for V and 10 bases for J; bases not matched to a gene: 6. This CDR3 is CASRGTSGNEEQFF. CDR3 in DNA: TGTGCCAGCAGGGGGACTAGCGGGAACGAAGAGCAGTTCTTC.

The rearrangement links TRBV20-1 to TRBJ2-1, with 7 bases fitting TRBD2. After removal of 3 bases from V and 7 bases from J, the junction contained 9 bases not matched to a gene. This CDR3 has 14 amino acids. CDR1 and CDR2 (germline): DFQATT, SNEGSKA (reference sequence). CDR3 loop: CSASDGSGRNEQFF. Here the CDR3 DNA reads TGCAGTGCTAGTGATGGTAGCGGGCGAAATGAGCAGTTCTTC.

The chain links TRBV19 to TRBJ2-7; 9 nucleotides line up with TRBD1. The CDR3 has 15 residues. J gave up 2 bases and V 6 bases, and 8 bases lay outside the gene matches. Germline V gene sequence: CDR1 LNHDA, CDR2 SQIVND (reference sequence). The CDR3 coding sequence is TGTGCCAGTAGCACCCAAAGGACAGGGGCCTACGAGCAGTACTTC. This gives the protein CASSTQRTGAYEQYF.

J is TRBJ2-3 and V is TRBV25-1; D not resolved. V dropped 6 bases and J dropped 4 bases, with 11 bases sitting between them. The germline V gene has CDR1 MGHDK and CDR2 SYGVNS. The CDR3 totals 13 residues. The CDR3 here is CASRYGEADTQYF. The CDR3 DNA sequence: TGTGCCAGCAGATACGGAGAGGCAGATACGCAGTATTTT.

The chain employs TRBV20-1 and TRBJ1-1; D gene ambiguous. V lost 3 bases and J lost 0, with 11 bases in between. Per the germline V gene, CDR1 is DFQATT and CDR2 is SNEGSKA (reference sequence). There are 14 residues in the CDR3. The CDR3 DNA reads TGCAGTGCTAGTCCGGGATCACTGAACACTGAAGCTTTCTTT. Protein: CSASPGSLNTEAFF.

The chain recombines TRBV6-6 with TRBJ2-5, with TRBD2 matching 13 bases. V shed 5 bases, J shed 4 bases, and the junction held 7 bases outside the gene matches. The germline gives CDR1 MNHNY, CDR2 SVGAGI (reference sequence). The CDR3 has 16 residues. The CDR3 sequence is CASSAGTSGTVETQYF. The CDR3 coding sequence is TGTGCCAGCAGTGCTGGGACTAGCGGGACGGTAGAGACCCAGTACTTC.